A selection of T cell receptor beta chains follows, all from one sample in a study of CD4 T cells in relation to SARS-CoV-2 and coronaviruses. Method: immunoSEQ multiplex PCR; TCRdb's copy keeps in-frame clones and lacks some. This table has 28,000 or so clones, about three quarters appearing once. Their antigens are not known. Sequenced: CD4+ T cells from PBMCs, cultured in vitro. These receptors were collected from a human donor in good health. Both conserved end residues are part of each CDR3. Fields, in order: J gene, D gene, clone size, V gene, CDR3 DNA, CDR3 protein. A D gene is named only where the DNA matches it firmly. Expanded clones are given a class, and other clones once, few, many or no size at all.

J gene: TRBJ1-1; D gene: TRBD1; clone size: few; V gene: TRBV18; CDR3 DNA: TGTGCCAGCTCACCGACAGGGGGCGGGTTAATCTTGAACACTGAAGCTTTCTTT; CDR3 protein: CASSPTGGGLILNTEAFF
J gene: TRBJ2-7; D gene: TRBD2; clone size: .; V gene: TRBV19; CDR3 DNA: TGTGCCAGTAGTACCGGACTAGCGGGAGGGAAGCCCTACGAGCAGTACTTC; CDR3 protein: CASSTGLAGGKPYEQYF
J gene: TRBJ2-2; D gene: TRBD2; clone size: .; V gene: TRBV5-1; CDR3 DNA: TGCGCCAGCAGCTTTCTTCTAGCGGGAGACACCGGGGAGCTGTTTTTT; CDR3 protein: CASSFLLAGDTGELFF
J gene: TRBJ1-4; D gene: TRBD1; clone size: .; V gene: TRBV18; CDR3 DNA: TGTGCCAGCTCACCGGGACAGGGCCGACTGTTTTTT; CDR3 protein: CASSPGQGRLFF
J gene: TRBJ2-3; D gene: TRBD1; clone size: once; V gene: TRBV9; CDR3 DNA: TGTGCCAGCAGCGTAGAGGTAGGGGGCGGCACAGATACGCAGTATTTT; CDR3 protein: CASSVEVGGGTDTQYF
J gene: TRBJ2-3; D gene: TRBD1; clone size: .; V gene: TRBV5-1; CDR3 DNA: TGCGCCAGCAGCTTGGACAGGGGCACTAGCACAGATACGCAGTATTTT; CDR3 protein: CASSLDRGTSTDTQYF
J gene: TRBJ1-1; D gene: TRBD1; clone size: few; V gene: TRBV25-1; CDR3 DNA: TGTGCCAGCAGTGACCTCGAGGACAGGCAAGCTTTCTTT; CDR3 protein: CASSDLEDRQAFF
J gene: TRBJ2-3; D gene: .; clone size: .; V gene: TRBV9; CDR3 DNA: TGTGCCAGCAGCGTAGGGTTAGGAAGCACAGATACGCAGTATTTT; CDR3 protein: CASSVGLGSTDTQYF
J gene: TRBJ2-1; D gene: .; clone size: .; V gene: TRBV19; CDR3 DNA: TGTGCCAGTAGTATACTCGGTAATGAGCAGTTCTTC; CDR3 protein: CASSILGNEQFF
J gene: TRBJ2-5; D gene: .; clone size: .; V gene: TRBV10-2; CDR3 DNA: TGCGCCAGCAGACTTGCCAGCCAAGAGACCCAGTACTTC; CDR3 protein: CASRLASQETQYF
J gene: TRBJ2-7; D gene: TRBD2; clone size: .; V gene: TRBV7-9; CDR3 DNA: TGTGCCAGCAGCTTAAGCGGGACCGTCTACGAGCAGTACTTC; CDR3 protein: CASSLSGTVYEQYF
J gene: TRBJ1-2; D gene: .; clone size: once; V gene: TRBV27; CDR3 DNA: TGTGCCAGCAGTTTGTCAATCAGGGGAGGCTACACCTTC; CDR3 protein: CASSLSIRGGYTF
J gene: TRBJ1-6; D gene: .; clone size: few; V gene: TRBV4-1; CDR3 DNA: TGCGCCAGCAGCCAAGATCGGCAGGGTCGGAATTCACCCCTCCACTTT; CDR3 protein: CASSQDRQGRNSPLHF
J gene: TRBJ2-4; D gene: TRBD2; clone size: few; V gene: TRBV18; CDR3 DNA: TGTGCCAGCTCACCCCGACTAGCGGGAGGGCCGGGAAACATTCAGTACTTC; CDR3 protein: CASSPRLAGGPGNIQYF
J gene: TRBJ1-2; D gene: TRBD1; clone size: .; V gene: TRBV6-2/TRBV6-3; CDR3 DNA: TGTGCCAGCAGCCATCGACAGGGTGGTGGCTACACCTTC; CDR3 protein: CASSHRQGGGYTF
J gene: TRBJ2-5; D gene: .; clone size: .; V gene: TRBV18; CDR3 DNA: TGTGCCAGCTCACAAGAGACCCAGTACTTC; CDR3 protein: CASSQETQYF
J gene: TRBJ1-6; D gene: .; clone size: .; V gene: TRBV19; CDR3 DNA: TGTGCCAGTACCCCCCAGAGGGACGGATCACCCCTCCACTTT; CDR3 protein: CASTPQRDGSPLHF
J gene: TRBJ2-6; D gene: TRBD1; clone size: .; V gene: TRBV7-9; CDR3 DNA: TGTGCCAGCAGCTCGGGGACAGGGAGATCTGGGGCCAACGTCCTGACTTTC; CDR3 protein: CASSSGTGRSGANVLTF
J gene: TRBJ2-5; D gene: .; clone size: .; V gene: TRBV18; CDR3 DNA: TGTGCCAGCTCACTCACTCCGGGACCCGGGGCCCGGGAGACCCAGTACTTC; CDR3 protein: CASSLTPGPGARETQYF
J gene: TRBJ2-4; D gene: TRBD1; clone size: .; V gene: TRBV18; CDR3 DNA: TGTGCCAGCTCACCACCCTCAGGGGGCGCCAAAAACATTCAGTACTTC; CDR3 protein: CASSPPSGGAKNIQYF
J gene: TRBJ1-6; D gene: .; clone size: .; V gene: TRBV3-1/TRBV3-2; CDR3 DNA: TGTCAAGGTTCACCCCTCCACTTT; CDR3 protein: CQGSPLHF
J gene: TRBJ2-7; D gene: .; clone size: .; V gene: TRBV5-1; CDR3 DNA: TGCGCCAGCAGCGGCGACATCCGCGAGCAGTACTTC; CDR3 protein: CASSGDIREQYF
J gene: TRBJ2-1; D gene: TRBD2; clone size: .; V gene: TRBV7-9; CDR3 DNA: TGTGCCAGCACCGCGTTGGGCGGGAGGCCGCTCGTGAAGCAGTTCTTC; CDR3 protein: CASTALGGRPLVKQFF
J gene: TRBJ2-7; D gene: .; clone size: .; V gene: TRBV6-5; CDR3 DNA: TGTGCCAGCACCCAAGTTGGGCGGAAAAACTACGAGCAGTACTTC; CDR3 protein: CASTQVGRKNYEQYF
J gene: TRBJ2-7; D gene: TRBD1; clone size: .; V gene: TRBV18; CDR3 DNA: TGTGCCAGCTCACCGCAAGGGACAGGGCACTCCTACGAGCAGTACTTC; CDR3 protein: CASSPQGTGHSYEQYF
J gene: TRBJ2-1; D gene: TRBD2; clone size: .; V gene: TRBV2; CDR3 DNA: TGTGCCAGCAACCAGCGGGAGGGCTTCAATGAGCAGTTCTTC; CDR3 protein: CASNQREGFNEQFF
J gene: TRBJ1-1; D gene: TRBD1; clone size: .; V gene: TRBV25-1; CDR3 DNA: TGTGCCAGTTCCCCGACAGGGACGATAGGGGCTTTCTTT; CDR3 protein: CASSPTGTIGAFF
J gene: TRBJ2-5; D gene: TRBD2; clone size: .; V gene: TRBV5-1; CDR3 DNA: TGCGCCAGCAGCCACGTACGCGGGGGAGAAGAGACCCAGTACTTC; CDR3 protein: CASSHVRGGEETQYF
J gene: TRBJ1-4; D gene: .; clone size: .; V gene: TRBV7-9; CDR3 DNA: TGTGCCAGCAGACTGGGGCAAGGCGAAAAACTGTTTTTT; CDR3 protein: CASRLGQGEKLFF
J gene: TRBJ2-7; D gene: .; clone size: .; V gene: TRBV12-3/TRBV12-4; CDR3 DNA: TGTGCCAGCGGACAGAGTGTTTACGAGCAGTACTTC; CDR3 protein: CASGQSVYEQYF
J gene: TRBJ1-5; D gene: .; clone size: .; V gene: TRBV12-3/TRBV12-4; CDR3 DNA: TGTGCCAGCAACCCCGGAGGGGATCAGCCCCAGCATTTT; CDR3 protein: CASNPGGDQPQHF
J gene: TRBJ1-1; D gene: .; clone size: .; V gene: TRBV18; CDR3 DNA: TGTGCCAGCTCACCAAGTACAGGGACTGAAGCTTTCTTT; CDR3 protein: CASSPSTGTEAFF
J gene: TRBJ2-3; D gene: .; clone size: .; V gene: TRBV29-1; CDR3 DNA: TGCAGCGTTGACGAGGGGACAGATACGCAGTATTTT; CDR3 protein: CSVDEGTDTQYF
J gene: TRBJ1-1; D gene: .; clone size: few; V gene: TRBV7-9; CDR3 DNA: TGTGCCAGCAGCACGGGACCCGGAAAGGGTGGGAACACTGAAGCTTTCTTT; CDR3 protein: CASSTGPGKGGNTEAFF
J gene: TRBJ2-1; D gene: TRBD2; clone size: .; V gene: TRBV9; CDR3 DNA: TGTGCCAGCAGCGTAGCTACAGCGGGAGAGTCTGAGCAGTTCTTC; CDR3 protein: CASSVATAGESEQFF
J gene: TRBJ2-6; D gene: .; clone size: .; V gene: TRBV5-1; CDR3 DNA: TGCGCCAGCAGCTCCACTACCGTCTCTGGGGCCAACGTCCTGACTTTC; CDR3 protein: CASSSTTVSGANVLTF
J gene: TRBJ1-4; D gene: .; clone size: .; V gene: TRBV7-8; CDR3 DNA: TGTGCCAGCAGCTTAGGTCCGAATGAAAAACTGTTTTTT; CDR3 protein: CASSLGPNEKLFF
J gene: TRBJ2-7; D gene: TRBD2; clone size: few; V gene: TRBV7-9; CDR3 DNA: TGTGCCAGCAGCTTAGGTAGCGGGAAGGGGTACGAGCAGTACTTC; CDR3 protein: CASSLGSGKGYEQYF
J gene: TRBJ2-7; D gene: TRBD2; clone size: .; V gene: TRBV5-1; CDR3 DNA: TGCGCCAGCAGCCGGACTAGCGGGGACGACGAGCAGTACTTC; CDR3 protein: CASSRTSGDDEQYF
J gene: TRBJ2-7; D gene: .; clone size: few; V gene: TRBV9; CDR3 DNA: TGTGCCAGCAGCCCAAGGGACATGAGCTCCTACGAGCAGTACTTC; CDR3 protein: CASSPRDMSSYEQYF
J gene: TRBJ2-5; D gene: .; clone size: .; V gene: TRBV9; CDR3 DNA: TGTGCCAGCAGCCCCGGACCAGGCGGGGAGACCCAGTACTTC; CDR3 protein: CASSPGPGGETQYF
J gene: TRBJ1-1; D gene: .; clone size: .; V gene: TRBV19; CDR3 DNA: TGTGCCAGTAGTGAATGGACAGTCCAGAACACTGAAGCTTTCTTT; CDR3 protein: CASSEWTVQNTEAFF
J gene: TRBJ1-3; D gene: .; clone size: .; V gene: TRBV4-1; CDR3 DNA: TGCGCCAGCAGCCAAAACGGGCTTGGAAACACCATATATTTT; CDR3 protein: CASSQNGLGNTIYF
J gene: TRBJ1-6; D gene: .; clone size: once; V gene: TRBV19; CDR3 DNA: TGTGCCAGTTCCGACGGGGGTCTTTCCTATAATTCACCCCTCCACTTT; CDR3 protein: CASSDGGLSYNSPLHF
J gene: TRBJ1-4; D gene: TRBD1; clone size: .; V gene: TRBV30; CDR3 DNA: TGTGCCTGGTCCATAGGGACAGGAAGGGAAAAACTGTTTTTT; CDR3 protein: CAWSIGTGREKLFF
J gene: TRBJ2-3; D gene: .; clone size: .; V gene: TRBV2; CDR3 DNA: TGTGCCGGAGGGTGGGGGAAAAGCACAGATACGCAGTATTTT; CDR3 protein: CAGGWGKSTDTQYF